These T cell receptor beta chains were read from a single sample in a study of tumor-infiltrating lymphocytes in primary liver carcinoma. TCRdb recomputed calls from the multiplex PCR reads with MiXCR, one row per CDR3 protein. This sample has 95,000 to 100,000 distinct CDR3 sequences, with around two thirds found just once. Sequenced: liver tumor tissue from sampling region 2. The origin of the receptors is a woman aged 55-70 years with primary liver carcinoma and hepatitis B virus infection. Both conserved end residues are part of each CDR3. Each record gives: clone size, D gene, J gene, V gene, CDR3 DNA, CDR3 protein. D genes are given only for firm matches. The size entry is marked missing in some rows and otherwise reads once, few, many or a size class.

>many|TRBD1|TRBJ2-5|TRBV5-6
TGTGCCAGCAGCTTGGCCGGACAGGGGAGAGAGGCCCAGTACTTC
CASSLAGQGREAQYF
>.|.|TRBJ1-1|TRBV11-2
TGTGCTAGCAGCTTAGATCCGAGGGCAGGAACTGAAGTTCTCTTT
CASSLDPRAGTEVLF
>.|.|TRBJ2-5|TRBV6-2/TRBV6-3
TGTGCCAGCAGTTACGGCCGGAGGGAGACCCAGTACTTC
CASSYGRRETQYF
>.|.|TRBJ1-2|TRBV12-3/TRBV12-4
TGTGGCAGCGAAAGGGGGGGGCGCCCCACAACTAACGTAGGCTACACCTTC
CGSERGGRPTTNVGYTF
>.|.|TRBJ2-1|TRBV19
TGTGCCAGTAGTATAGCTAGATACAATGAGCAGTTATTC
CASSIARYNEQLF
>few|.|TRBJ1-1|TRBV6-6
TGTGCCAGCACCAGGGGTCAGACGGACACTGAAGCTTTCTTT
CASTRGQTDTEAFF
>.|.|TRBJ2-2|TRBV10-3
TGTGAAATCAGTGATCGGGGCTCTCACACCGGGGAGCTGTTTTTT
CEISDRGSHTGELFF
>many|.|TRBJ2-5|TRBV29-1
TGCAGCGTCCCCCAATCAGGGGCAGAAGAGACCCAGTACTTC
CSVPQSGAEETQYF
>.|.|TRBJ2-4|TRBV12-5
TGTGCTAGTGGTTTGGTACTGGGGGGCACGGTCAAAAACATTCAGTACTTC
CASGLVLGGTVKNIQYF
>.|.|TRBJ2-2|TRBV5-1
TGCACCAGCAGCTTGGGGACCGGGACCCACACCGGGGAACTGTTTTTT
CTSSLGTGTHTGELFF
>once|.|TRBJ2-3|TRBV11-2
TGTGCCAGCAGCTCACATCGAGGAGATGCGCAGTATTTT
CASSSHRGDAQYF
>once|.|TRBJ2-3|TRBV29-1
TGCAGGGTTGTAGTGGGTTTTAGGGATACGCAGTATTTT
CRVVVGFRDTQYF
>.|.|TRBJ2-1|TRBV11-3
TGTGTCAGCAGCCTCCGGGACCGGGGCTCCCAGCAGTTCTTC
CVSSLRDRGSQQFF
>.|TRBD1|TRBJ2-7|TRBV7-9
TGTGTCAGCAACTTATCGGCAGGGGGCGCCTCCTACGAGCAGTACTTC
CVSNLSAGGASYEQYF
>.|TRBD2|TRBJ2-1|TRBV6-2/TRBV6-3
TGTGCCAGGAGTTACTCTCTAGCGGGGGAGGTCCATGAGCAGTTCTTC
CARSYSLAGEVHEQFF
>.|TRBD2|TRBJ2-7|TRBV28
TGTGCCACCGACCGGACTAGCGCAGACTACGAGAAGTACTTC
CATDRTSADYEKYF
>many|TRBD2|TRBJ2-3|TRBV29-1
TGCAGCGCGACCGGGACTAGCGGGAGGATTAGTGGCACAGATACGCAGTATTTT
CSATGTSGRISGTDTQYF
>.|.|TRBJ2-5|TRBV29-1
TGCAGCGTTCCCCCTAGAGGCGAGGAGACCCAGTACTTC
CSVPPRGEETQYF
>.|.|TRBJ1-1|TRBV11-2
TGTGCCAGCAACCTCGGGTTGAGCAATGAAGCTTTCTTT
CASNLGLSNEAFF
>.|.|TRBJ1-2|TRBV6-5
TGTGCCAACAGTTATGCAAGTAACTATGGCTACACCTTC
CANSYASNYGYTF
>.|.|TRBJ2-4|TRBV6-1
TGTGCCAGCAACCCTGGACCCGTTCTGGGGGCCAAAAACACTCAGTACTTC
CASNPGPVLGAKNTQYF
>.|.|TRBJ2-7|TRBV12-3/TRBV12-4
TGTGCCAGCAGTTTAGCTGCTGGGCCCTACGAGCAGTACTTT
CASSLAAGPYEQYF
>.|.|TRBJ2-7|TRBV6-1
TGTGCCGGCAGCGATTACATCAGCTTGCCACAGTACTTC
CAGSDYISLPQYF
>.|.|TRBJ1-4|TRBV29-1
TGCAACGTTGGGCAGGGGTCCTCAACTGATCAAAAACTGTTTTTT
CNVGQGSSTDQKLFF
>.|.|TRBJ2-7|TRBV7-9
TGTGCCAGCAGCTTCCATGCGGGGACAACCTACGAGCAGTACTTC
CASSFHAGTTYEQYF
>once|TRBD1|TRBJ2-7|TRBV11-2
TGTGCCAGCAGCGCGGGACAGGGGTTGGCTAGGCTTTATAACGAGCAGTACTTC
CASSAGQGLARLYNEQYF
>.|TRBD2|TRBJ2-5|TRBV11-2
TGTACCAGCAGCGCATCCGGGACTAGCGGGGGGAACCGGTACTTC
CTSSASGTSGGNRYF
>.|.|TRBJ2-3|TRBV29-1
TGTGGCGTTGGAAGGAGTACAGATACGCAGTGTTTT
CGVGRSTDTQCF
>many|.|TRBJ2-4|TRBV20-1
TGCAGTGCTACGGGACCTCTAGCCAAAAACATTCAGTACTTC
CSATGPLAKNIQYF
>.|.|TRBJ1-5|TRBV10-3
TGTGCCATCAGTGCCGGAGAGGGCGGATCGAGCAGTCAGCCCCAGCATTTT
CAISAGEGGSSSQPQHF
>.|.|TRBJ1-1|TRBV29-1
TGCAGCGTTTGGTGGGGTCCTCGGAACACTGAAGGTTTCTTT
CSVWWGPRNTEGFF
>.|.|TRBJ2-3|TRBV11-3
TGCGCCAGCAGCCATCTAACAGGCACAGATACGCAGTATTTT
CASSHLTGTDTQYF
>.|.|TRBJ2-2|TRBV29-1
TGCAGCGTCTCGGGGTACTCGGGCAGGGAGCTGTTTTTT
CSVSGYSGRELFF
>few|.|TRBJ2-3|TRBV3-1
TGTGCCGGCAGCCCGGAACAGGGCGCAGATACGCAGTATTTT
CAGSPEQGADTQYF
>.|.|TRBJ2-4|TRBV4-2
TGTGCCAGCAGCCAAGAAGGGGCCTTGGGGGCCAAAAACATTCAGTGCTTC
CASSQEGALGAKNIQCF
>.|.|TRBJ2-3|TRBV12-3/TRBV12-4
TGTGCCAGCAGCACGGTGTTCACAGATACGCATTACTTT
CASSTVFTDTHYF
>.|.|TRBJ2-1|TRBV11-3
TGTGCCAGCAGCTTAGAAAGGGAGGGGGCTATTGGGAGCTATGAGCAGTTCTTC
CASSLEREGAIGSYEQFF
>.|.|TRBJ2-1|TRBV4-2
TGTGCCAGCAGCCAAGATAGGGGAGTCAGGGTCACGCTCTTC
CASSQDRGVRVTLF
>.|.|TRBJ1-1|TRBV6-1
TGTGCCAGCGGTGCTAGGGATAACACTGAAGCTTTCTTT
CASGARDNTEAFF
>.|TRBD2|TRBJ2-3|TRBV7-9
TGTGCCAGCAGCACCACCCGGGCGGGAGGGAGCACAGATACGCAGTATTTT
CASSTTRAGGSTDTQYF
>.|TRBD2|TRBJ2-1|TRBV11-3
TGTGCCAGCGGCTCCCGGGGGGTGCGGACCTTGGGCAATGAGCAGTTCTTC
CASGSRGVRTLGNEQFF
>.|TRBD2|TRBJ2-5|TRBV30
TGTGCCTGGAGTGCGATTACCCGGGAGGCCCAGTACTTC
CAWSAITREAQYF
>.|.|TRBJ1-5|TRBV19
TGTGCCTGTAGTATCCTCAGGCCAGGCTATCAGCCCCAGCATTTT
CACSILRPGYQPQHF
>.|.|TRBJ1-6|TRBV7-8
TGTGCCAGCAGCGTTAGGCAGGGTCTGAGTTCACCCCTCCATTTT
CASSVRQGLSSPLHF
>.|.|TRBJ2-4|TRBV28
TGTGCCAGCAGAGACCCCCCGGGACAAACAAGCCTAGACAAAAACATGCAGTACTTC
CASRDPPGQTSLDKNMQYF
>many|.|TRBJ2-7|TRBV6-5
TGTGCCAGCAGATTTGGGGAGTCTGTCGAGCAGTACTTC
CASRFGESVEQYF